One sample yielded the 26 T cell receptor beta chains listed below, sequenced in a study of follicular helper T cells after annual influenza vaccination. Time point noted: 2014-2015 season, 7 days after vaccination. Measured with immunoSEQ multiplex PCR; TCRdb has only the in-frame clones, and not every one. The table lists about 3,200 clones, about 81% of them singletons. Sequencing was performed on CXCR5+ CD38- circulating T follicular helper cells from blood, taken 7 days after influenza vaccination. Described subset: circulating Tfh, non-naive CD4+CXCR5+PD-1+ (ICOS+CD38+ or ICOS-CD38-). The receptors come from an adult who received the influenza vaccine.

This clone was counted a few times. The V gene is TRBV15, the J gene TRBJ1-3; TRBD1 might be the D (5 bases). The germline V gene encodes CDR1 LNHNV and CDR2 YYDKDF (reference sequence). This CDR3 is 16 amino acids long. Trimming removed 6 bases from V and 3 bases from J, with 18 bases in between. CDR3 sequence reads: CATRAGAGSFGNTIYF. The CDR3 DNA is TGTGCCACCAGAGCCGGGGCAGGGTCATTTGGAAACACCATATATTTT.

The genes are TRBV7-2 and TRBJ1-1; the D is unclear. The germline V and J ends were trimmed by 5 bases and 4 bases, with 14 bases remaining between them. The CDR3 is 14 residues long. Germline-derived CDR1 and CDR2 are SGHTA and FQGNSA. CDR3 amino acids: CASSPSRVTTEAFF. The CDR3 nucleotides are TGTGCCAGCAGCCCGAGCCGGGTAACCACTGAAGCTTTCTTT.

V gene TRBV5-6 combines with J gene TRBJ1-2; D unresolved. The CDR3 is 15 amino acids. Germline CDR1 reads SGHDT; CDR2 reads YYEEEE. V was pared by 4 bases and J by 4 bases, with 17 bases between. The CDR3, as DNA: TGTGCCAGCAGCGGGAGGACGGGCGAGGGCTATGGCTACACCTTC. It translates to CASSGRTGEGYGYTF.

V and J are TRBV7-9 and TRBJ2-1, with TRBD2 matching over 8 bases. Germline loops: CDR1 SEHNR, CDR2 FQNEAQ (reference sequence). Losses at the gene ends were 4 bases for V and 6 bases for J; bases not matched to a gene: 5. The CDR3 has 14 amino acids. CDR3 protein: CASSSPGGSNEQFF. CDR3 coding DNA: TGTGCCAGCAGCTCCCCGGGGGGGAGCAATGAGCAGTTCTTC.

The chain has TRBV4-2 and TRBJ2-3; 8 bases agree with TRBD2. Germline CDR1 LGHNA, CDR2 YNFKEQ. V gave up 2 bases and J gave up 0 bases; unmatched junction bases: 7. CDR3 size: 17 residues. The CDR3 nucleotides read TGTGCCAGCAGCCAACTCCTCCTAGCGGGTAGCACAGATACGCAGTATTTT. Amino acid sequence: CASSQLLLAGSTDTQYF.

V gene TRBV6-6 combines with J gene TRBJ2-2, with TRBD1 matching over 9 bases. CDR3 length: 12 amino acids. Trimming removed 6 bases from V and 14 bases from J; junction bases left unmatched: 7. The V gene's germline CDR1 is MNHNY and CDR2 SVGAGI (reference sequence). The CDR3 nucleotides read TGTGCCAGCAGAACCGGGACAGGGAACCTGTTTTTT. Protein product: CASRTGTGNLFF.

This clone was observed a few times. The J gene is TRBJ2-7, the V gene TRBV6-5; TRBD2 agrees at 10 bases. Germline trimming cut 8 bases from V and 5 bases from J; bases unmatched to any gene: 9. Germline assignment: CDR1 MNHEY and CDR2 SVGAGI. The CDR3 has 14 amino acids. The CDR3 region is CASGERGGPHEQYF. DNA of the CDR3: TGTGCCAGCGGGGAGCGGGGGGGCCCCCACGAGCAGTACTTC.

The gene calls are TRBV7-9 and TRBJ1-4; D may be TRBD1 (5 bases). The germline gives CDR1 SEHNR, CDR2 FQNEAQ (reference sequence). V lost 2 bases and J lost 7, with 14 bases in between. CDR3 size: 15 residues. CDR3 protein: CASSLSTGLIEKLFF. The CDR3, as DNA: TGTGCCAGCAGCTTATCTACAGGTCTGATTGAAAAACTGTTTTTT.

The genes are TRBV5-1 and TRBJ1-2; 7 bases fit TRBD1. The V gene end was trimmed by 0 bases and the J gene end by 8 bases; junction bases not matched to a gene: 10. CDR1 and CDR2 (germline): SGHRS, YFSETQ. This CDR3 spans 15 amino acids. For the CDR3, the DNA is TGCGCCAGCAGCTTGGCCGGCCAGGGGGGAAGCGGCTACACCTTC. Its translation is CASSLAGQGGSGYTF.

The chain couples TRBV15 to TRBJ2-2; no clear D gene. The CDR3 sequence is 16 residues long. CDR1 LNHNV and CDR2 YYDKDF come from the germline V gene (reference sequence). Deletions cut 1 base from V and 4 bases from J, with 13 bases between. The CDR3 coding sequence is TGTGCCACCAGCAGAGGAACGCAGGTTACCACCGGGGAGCTGTTTTTT. Residues: CATSRGTQVTTGELFF. Variable domain in full (rest from reference TRBV15 and TRBJ2-2): DAMVIQNPRYQVTQFGKPVTLSCSQTLNHNVMYWYQQKSSQAPKLLFHYYDKDFNNEADTPDNFQSRRPNTSFCFLDIRSPGLGDTAMYLCATSRGTQVTTGELFFGEGSRLTVL.

V gene TRBV5-6 combines with J gene TRBJ1-2; D is unclear. Germline V gene data show CDR1 as SGHDT and CDR2 as YYEEEE. CDR3 length equals 13 residues. Between the trimmed V and J ends, which lost 4 bases and 7 bases, there was a span of 14 bases. CDR3 protein: CASSRREFVGYTF. CDR3 bases: TGTGCCAGCAGCCGCCGTGAGTTCGTTGGCTACACCTTC.

Only one count was recorded for this clone. The chain carries TRBV5-1 and TRBJ2-6; perhaps TRBD1 as D (6 bases). CDR1 and CDR2 (germline): SGHRS, YFSETQ. The germline V and J ends were trimmed by 3 bases and 0 bases, with 10 bases remaining between them. This CDR3 is built from 16 residues. CDR3 bases: TGCGCCAGCAGCTCCGGACAGCACTCTGGGGCCAACGTCCTGACTTTC. Amino acids: CASSSGQHSGANVLTF.

As DNA, the CDR3 is TGTGCCAGCAGTCACTATTCGACGGGCGCTGAAGCTTTCTTT. It encodes CASSHYSTGAEAFF. The chain links TRBV6-5 to TRBJ1-1; D remains ambiguous. Between the trimmed V and J ends, which lost 5 bases and 6 bases, there was a span of 16 bases. The CDR3 is 14 residues long. The germline CDR1 and CDR2 sequences are MNHEY and SVGAGI.

V is TRBV11-3 and J is TRBJ2-1, with D unresolved. V dropped 5 bases and J dropped 2 bases, with 10 bases sitting between them. The germline CDR1 and CDR2 sequences are SGHNT and YENEEA. This CDR3 region has 14 residues. CDR3 nucleotides: TGTGCCAGCAGCCGTAGCCCGGCCTACAATGAGCAGTTCTTC. The encoded protein is CASSRSPAYNEQFF.

A single count supports this clone. The rearrangement uses TRBV7-9 and TRBJ2-5; D is undetermined. The CDR3 is 15 amino acids. CDR1 and CDR2 (germline): SEHNR, FQNEAQ (reference sequence). V lost 5 bases and J 4 bases, leaving 17 bases between the germline ends. The CDR3 reads CASSNREKRRETQYF. Here the CDR3 DNA reads TGTGCCAGCAGCAACCGTGAGAAGAGGCGAGAGACCCAGTACTTC.

The chain links TRBV7-6 to TRBJ2-5; 12 bases are a match to TRBD2. With V trimmed by 6 bases and J by 4 bases, 12 bases remained unmatched. The CDR3 loop spans 17 amino acids. Germline-derived CDR1 and CDR2 are SGHVS and FNYEAQ. The CDR3 coding sequence is TGTGCCAGCAGATCACTCAGATCTAGCGGGGGGGTAGAGACCCAGTACTTC. Residues: CASRSLRSSGGVETQYF.

This chain joins TRBV5-6 and TRBJ1-2; D call uncertain. The CDR3 totals 13 residues. V was trimmed by 4 bases and J by 8 bases, leaving 15 bases between them. The germline V gene encodes CDR1 SGHDT and CDR2 YYEEEE. Here the CDR3 reads CASSIFLSGGYTF. The CDR3 coding sequence is TGTGCCAGCAGCATATTTCTTTCTGGGGGCTACACCTTC.

This chain links TRBV5-1 with TRBJ2-7; a possible D gene is TRBD1 (7 bases). Germline V gene sequence: CDR1 SGHRS, CDR2 YFSETQ. The CDR3 spans 15 residues. The V and J ends lost 4 bases and 3 bases respectively, with 17 bases between them. CDR3 nucleotide sequence: TGCGCCAGCAGCGCACACCAGGGGGGCGACTACGAGCAGTACTTC. Protein: CASSAHQGGDYEQYF.

This clone is a singleton in its sample. V gene TRBV28 combines with J gene TRBJ1-2; D remains unclear. Germline loops: CDR1 MDHEN, CDR2 SYDVKM. The ends were cut back, 6 bases at V and 5 bases at J, with 13 bases in the middle. The CDR3 is 13 residues long. DNA of the CDR3: TGTGCCAGCAGCCTCGACCGGGTATATGGCTACACCTTC. Translation gives CASSLDRVYGYTF.

The chain is built from TRBV10-3 and TRBJ1-5, with D unresolved. The CDR3 spans 13 residues. The ends were cut back, 5 bases at V and 4 bases at J, with 9 bases in the middle. The germline gives CDR1 ENHRY, CDR2 SYGVKD. The CDR3 DNA follows: TGTGCCATCAGTACCGGAGTTAATCAGCCCCAGCATTTT. Protein product: CAISTGVNQPQHF.

CDR3 nucleotide sequence: TGTGCCAGCTCACCTAGTGTAGAGACAGAGAATGGCTACACCTTC. Its protein product is CASSPSVETENGYTF. The chain employs TRBV18 and TRBJ1-2; perhaps TRBD1 as D (5 bases). The germline gives CDR1 KGHSH, CDR2 LQKENI. The V end lost 3 bases, the J end lost 6 bases, and 17 bases lay between the germline ends. The CDR3 sequence is 15 residues long.

This clone was found once. The CDR3: CASSFGGRDTTDTQYF. The CDR3 DNA is TGTGCCAGCAGCTTCGGTGGCCGGGACACCACAGATACGCAGTATTTT. V is TRBV11-3 and J is TRBJ2-3, with D tentatively TRBD1 (6 bases). The CDR3 has 16 amino acids. Looked up from germline, CDR1 is SGHNT and CDR2 is YENEEA. V was pared by 3 bases and J by 2 bases, with 15 bases between.

V is TRBV7-9 and J is TRBJ2-3; D is ambiguous. Trimming removed 6 bases from V and 2 bases from J, with 12 bases in between. The CDR3 runs to 14 residues. The V gene's germline CDR1 is SEHNR and CDR2 FQNEAQ (reference sequence). CDR3 sequence: CASRLFTSTDTQYF. For the CDR3, the DNA is TGTGCCAGCAGACTGTTTACGTCCACAGATACGCAGTATTTT.

V is TRBV6-6 and J is TRBJ2-7; D is undetermined. The V gene's germline CDR1 is MNHNY and CDR2 SVGAGI (reference sequence). V was clipped by 6 bases and J by 5 bases, with 8 bases between them. CDR3 size: 11 residues. In nucleotides, the CDR3 is TGTGCCAGCAGCCCCCGGGACGAGCAGTACTTC. Amino acid sequence: CASSPRDEQYF.

This chain links TRBV11-2 with TRBJ2-3; D is undetermined. The V end was cut by 5 bases, the J end by 1 base, with 7 bases between. Germline CDR1 and CDR2: SGHAT and FQNNGV. The CDR3 length is 13 residues. Here the CDR3 DNA reads TGTGCCAGCAGCGCTTGGGGCACAGATACGCAGTATTTT. This translates into CASSAWGTDTQYF.

The gene calls are TRBV6-6 and TRBJ1-6; 8 positions match TRBD1. The CDR3 sequence is 14 residues long. Germline values: CDR1 MNHNY, CDR2 SVGAGI (reference sequence). V lost 5 bases to trimming and J lost 7 bases; unmatched junction nucleotides: 4. The CDR3 DNA sequence: TGTGCCAGCAGTCGGGGACAGGCAAATTCACCCCTCCACTTT. It codes for CASSRGQANSPLHF.